Listed below are T cell receptor beta chains from one sample, sequenced in a study of blood T cell repertoires in COVID-19. Assay: immunoSEQ multiplex PCR; the TCRdb copy retains only in-frame clones and omits some. The table records just over 300,000 clones, 70% to 90% of them present only once. The source material was PBMCs or T cells enriched from blood (not recorded which). The origin of the receptors is a man aged 30 to 45 who had recovered from COVID-19. CDR3s include the opening cysteine and the closing phenylalanine or tryptophan. D genes are given only for firm matches. Some rows mark clone size as missing; the rest say once, few, many or name a class of expanded clone.

size | J | V | D | CDR3 | DNA
. | TRBJ1-5 | TRBV28 | TRBD1 | CASSLPGQALQPQHF | TGTGCCAGCAGTTTACCGGGACAGGCACTGCAGCCCCAGCATTTT
. | TRBJ2-1 | TRBV7-2 | . | CASSYILPGSEQFF | TGTGCCAGCAGCTACATCCTCCCGGGGAGTGAGCAGTTCTTC
. | TRBJ2-2 | TRBV19 | TRBD1 | CASRNRGGELFF | TGTGCCAGTAGGAACAGGGGTGGGGAGCTGTTTTTT
. | TRBJ1-1 | TRBV28 | . | CASKIGVGNTEAFF | TGTGCCAGCAAGATCGGGGTCGGGAACACTGAAGCTTTCTTT
. | TRBJ1-5 | TRBV7-9 | TRBD1 | CASSLGAGGEGSNQPQHF | TGTGCCAGCAGCTTAGGAGCAGGGGGCGAGGGTAGCAATCAGCCCCAGCATTTT
. | TRBJ2-3 | TRBV4-1 | . | CASSQGRRGSTDTQYF | TGCGCCAGCAGCCAAGGAAGACGAGGCAGTACAGATACGCAGTATTTT
. | TRBJ1-1 | TRBV5-1 | . | CASSPKAGWDTEAFF | TGCGCCAGCAGCCCAAAGGCCGGGTGGGACACTGAAGCTTTCTTT
. | TRBJ2-5 | TRBV9 | TRBD2 | CASSGGTSQETQYF | TGTGCCAGCAGCGGGGGGACTAGCCAAGAGACCCAGTACTTC
. | TRBJ1-3 | TRBV28 | . | CASSLPGGPGNTIYF | TGTGCCAGCAGTTTACCGGGGGGCCCTGGAAACACCATATATTTT
. | TRBJ1-1 | TRBV12-3/TRBV12-4 | . | CASSFGMNTEAFF | TGTGCCAGCAGTTTCGGTATGAACACTGAAGCTTTCTTT
. | TRBJ1-2 | TRBV18 | . | CASSPNPQGPYGYTF | TGTGCCAGCTCACCCAACCCGCAGGGGCCCTATGGCTACACCTTC
. | TRBJ2-7 | TRBV7-8 | TRBD1 | CASSLEGQGNYEQYF | TGTGCCAGCAGCTTAGAGGGACAGGGTAACTACGAGCAGTACTTC
. | TRBJ2-2 | TRBV9 | TRBD1 | CASRSTGVNTGELFF | TGTGCCAGCAGGTCCACAGGGGTCAACACCGGGGAGCTGTTTTTT
. | TRBJ2-5 | TRBV12-3/TRBV12-4 | . | CASSLASWETQYF | TGTGCCAGCAGTTTGGCTAGTTGGGAGACCCAGTACTTC
. | TRBJ1-1 | TRBV7-2 | TRBD1 | CASSSRTGNKNTEAFF | TGTGCCAGCAGCTCACGGACAGGGAATAAGAACACTGAAGCTTTCTTT
once | TRBJ2-3 | TRBV14 | TRBD1 | CASSQDRSDRETDTQYF | TGTGCCAGCAGCCAAGATCGTTCGGACAGGGAGACAGATACGCAGTATTTT
once | TRBJ2-7 | TRBV11-2 | TRBD2 | CASSLRSGSSYEQYF | TGTGCCAGCAGCTTACGGAGCGGGAGCTCCTACGAGCAGTACTTC
few | TRBJ1-2 | TRBV19 | . | CASSTTTGTYGYTF | TGTGCCAGTAGTACCACGACAGGCACCTATGGCTACACCTTC
. | TRBJ1-4 | TRBV30 | TRBD1 | CAWSWDRYSEKLFF | TGTGCCTGGAGTTGGGACAGATACTCAGAAAAACTGTTTTTT
. | TRBJ2-1 | TRBV5-4 | TRBD2 | CASSRTSGPYNEQFF | TGTGCCAGCAGCCGTACTAGCGGCCCTTACAATGAGCAGTTCTTC
. | TRBJ1-6 | TRBV13 | TRBD1 | CASSEQGAGNSPLHF | TGTGCCAGCAGCGAACAGGGGGCTGGGAATTCACCCCTCCACTTT
. | TRBJ1-2 | TRBV2 | . | CASSQRGGELSPGYTF | TGTGCCAGCAGCCAACGGGGCGGGGAATTAAGCCCTGGCTACACCTTC
. | TRBJ2-2 | TRBV5-1 | . | CASSEPRDTLQNTGELFF | TGCGCCAGCAGCGAACCCCGGGACACCCTACAGAACACCGGGGAGCTGTTTTTT
. | TRBJ2-2 | TRBV10-2 | TRBD1 | CASRQGEYTGELFF | TGCGCCAGCAGACAGGGGGAGTACACCGGGGAGCTGTTTTTT
. | TRBJ1-5 | TRBV25-1 | . | CASVGGQGNQPQHF | TGTGCCAGCGTCGGAGGGCAGGGCAATCAGCCCCAGCATTTT
. | TRBJ1-4 | TRBV18 | . | CASSPPSHEKLFF | TGTGCCAGCTCACCACCGAGCCATGAAAAACTGTTTTTT
once | TRBJ2-5 | TRBV28 | . | CASSLPGTIQETQYF | TGTGCCAGCAGTTTACCCGGGACAATACAAGAGACCCAGTACTTC